This T cell receptor beta chain was sequenced in a study of T cell responses to AZD1222 COVID-19 vaccine. In the study overall: Pooling was applied to second doses at about 4 or about 12 weeks.

Details on this clone: Its antigen remains unidentified.

This CDR3 has 16 amino acids. The germline V gene has CDR1 SGHRS and CDR2 YFSETQ. Trimming removed 5 bases at V and 2 bases at J, with 16 bases between. The study's findings and limits: White British ancestry dominated among donors, who included more females, and clonal diversity was possibly underestimated. Researchers report vaccine-associated CD4 TCRs spanning spike, with dominance at 160-218 and 743-854.

Clones were read by immunoSEQ multiplex PCR, and TCRdb kept only the in-frame ones, dropping some. The sample lists about 130,000 clones; 88% were seen once. V is TRBV5-1 and J is TRBJ1-4; D is perhaps TRBD1 (6 bases). The clonotype comes from an adult in good health. The specimen comprised peripheral blood, sampled on day 0 of AZD1222 vaccination. CDR3 DNA: TGCGCCAGCAGTCTAACAGGGACTGGGACTAATGAAAAACTGTTTTTT. Translated: CASSLTGTGTNEKLFF. Complete variable domain (other parts from reference TRBV5-1 and TRBJ1-4): KAGVTQTPRYLIKTRGQQVTLSCSPISGHRSVSWYQQTPGQGLQFLFEYFSETQRNKGNFPGRFSGRQFSNSRSEMNVSTLELGDSALYLCASSLTGTGTNEKLFFGSGTQLSVL.